This TCR beta chain appears in the sequencing data of a study of CD8+CD57+ T cells in acquired aplastic anemia. Whole-study context: The mean DNA yield obtained from sorted CD4+ and CD8+ cells came to approximately 3 ug.

On this clonotype: What it binds is unknown.

Sequencing involved patients with CD8+CD57+ cell expansion previously shown by flow cytometry. Every patient was diagnosed with severe acquired aplastic anemia. Patients had received no therapy at the time of blood sampling. The study, taken as a whole, reports: Roughly 27 sequences, all CD8+ CDR3, were shared between patients and controls.

Template material for TCR beta VDJ and CDR3 profiling consisted of genomic DNA. TCRdb redid the calling of the reads with MiXCR, one entry per CDR3 protein. Of roughly 170,000 distinct CDR3 sequences detected, 45% to 60% appear once; the ten largest clones hold roughly 13%. Per germline, CDR1 MGHDK and CDR2 SYGVNS. The CDR3 has 13 amino acids. Trimming removed 6 bases from V and 8 bases from J; junction bases left unmatched: 7. Sequenced sample: sorted CD4+, CD8+, or CD8+CD57+ T cells (not recorded which) from PBMCs. The rearrangement uses TRBV25-1 and TRBJ1-2; TRBD1 agrees at 9 bases. This TCR derives from a human donor with aplastic anemia. CDR3 DNA: TGTGCCAGCAGCGCGGGACAGGGTTGGGGCTACACCTTC. Translated, it gives CASSAGQGWGYTF.